The T cell receptor (beta chain) described here comes from a study of shared clonotypes between healthy human individuals. V lost 6 bases and J lost 3, with 21 bases in between. Germline V CDR1 and CDR2: SGHVS, FQNEAQ. The CDR3 totals 16 residues. Clones were read by immunoSEQ multiplex PCR, and TCRdb kept only the in-frame ones, dropping some. The table includes about 2.1 million clones, around 93% detected once. Naive CD8 cells comprised CD45RO-negative, CCR7-positively selected cells, excluding terminally differentiated effector memory CD45RA+ cells. The TCR was taken from a man younger than 30 in good health. Some clones in this sample may be carry-over from other donors' samples. The specimen sequenced was naive CD8+ T cells from PBMCs. This sequence joins TRBV7-8 and TRBJ2-7; tentatively, D is TRBD1 (7 bases). The CDR3 region is CASRHNRGGMVYEQYF. The CDR3, as DNA: TGTGCCAGCAGGCATAACAGGGGAGGTATGGTCTACGAGCAGTACTTC.